The 3 T cell receptor beta chains below were found in one sample sequenced in a study of blood T cell repertoires in COVID-19. Data came from immunoSEQ multiplex PCR; TCRdb stores just in-frame clones and leaves some out. Found here are some 65,000 clones, about 86% of them singletons; the top ten hold approximately 18%. The sequencing sample was made of peripheral blood. The receptors shown here come from a woman over 75 with active COVID-19.

CDR3 region: CASSAPGQIEQYF. CDR3 DNA: TGTGCCAGCAGCGCACCGGGACAGATCGAGCAGTACTTC. V usage is TRBV9 and J usage is TRBJ2-7; 7 bases are a match to TRBD1. The CDR3 consists of 13 residues. From germline, CDR1 is SGDLS and CDR2 YYNGEE. V shed 3 bases, J shed 6 bases, and the junction held 6 bases outside the gene matches.

The chain is built from TRBV30 and TRBJ2-1; D is perhaps TRBD2 (6 bases). CDR1 is GTSNPN, CDR2 SVGIG, per germline (reference sequence). The CDR3 loop spans 14 amino acids. Trimming took off 4 bases at V and 1 base at J, with 11 bases between the two ends. CDR3 bases: TGTGCCTGGATTTCGGGGGTTTCCTACAATGAGCAGTTCTTC. This translates into CAWISGVSYNEQFF.

The CDR3 DNA is TGTGCCAGTAGTATCGGAGCGGGGCCCTACGAGCAGTACTTC. Translation: CASSIGAGPYEQYF. The chain links TRBV19 to TRBJ2-7; 7 nucleotides match TRBD2. Trimming removed 3 bases from V and 2 bases from J; junction bases left unmatched: 4. Germline lookup yields CDR1 LNHDA and CDR2 SQIVND (reference sequence). The CDR3 is 14 residues long.